This T cell receptor beta chain was sequenced in a study of T cell repertoires in cytomegalovirus infection. Study information: Through public TCR beta signatures, both CMV infection and matching HLA type were indicated.

Per the germline V gene, CDR1 is SGHDN and CDR2 is FVKESK. The CDR3 is 17 residues long. Trimming removed 1 base from V and 3 bases from J; junction bases left unmatched: 7. This clonotype has a single count. Its antigen is unknown. TCRdb redid the calling of the reads with MiXCR, one entry per CDR3 protein. The sample carries tens of thousands of distinct CDR3 sequences, roughly 20% recorded once. This TCR derives from a human donor in good health (CMV status not recorded). Some clones in this sample may be carry-over from other donors' samples. Specimen: CD8+ T cells from cultured PBMCs, collected from culture after CMV antigen stimulation. V is TRBV14 and J is TRBJ2-5; TRBD2 agrees at 11 bases. CDR3 sequence reads: CASSQGDLGLAEETQYF. In DNA form, the CDR3 reads TGTGCCAGCAGCCAAGGCGACCTGGGACTAGCGGAAGAGACCCAGTACTTC.